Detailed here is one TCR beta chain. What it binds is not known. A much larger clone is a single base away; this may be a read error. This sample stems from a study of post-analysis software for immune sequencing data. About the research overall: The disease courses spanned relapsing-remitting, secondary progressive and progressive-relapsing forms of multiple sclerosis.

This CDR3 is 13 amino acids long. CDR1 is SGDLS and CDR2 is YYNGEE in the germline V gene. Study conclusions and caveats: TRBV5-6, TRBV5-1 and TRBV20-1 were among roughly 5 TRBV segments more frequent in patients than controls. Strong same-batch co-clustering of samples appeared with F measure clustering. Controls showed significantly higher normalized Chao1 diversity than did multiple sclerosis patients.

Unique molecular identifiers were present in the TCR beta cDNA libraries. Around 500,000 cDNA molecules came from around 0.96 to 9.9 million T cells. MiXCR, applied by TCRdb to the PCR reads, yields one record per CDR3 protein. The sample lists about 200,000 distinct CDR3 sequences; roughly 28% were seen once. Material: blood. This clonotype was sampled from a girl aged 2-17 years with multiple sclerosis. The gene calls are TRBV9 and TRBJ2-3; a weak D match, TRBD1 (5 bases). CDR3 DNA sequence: TGTGCCAGCAGCCCCCCCGGCACAGGTACGCAGTATTTT. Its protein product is CASSPPGTGTQYF.